This T cell receptor (beta chain) was captured in a study of preoperative IRX-2 immunotherapy in early breast cancer. Method: immunoSEQ multiplex PCR; TCRdb's copy keeps in-frame clones and lacks some. The data show fewer than 40,000 clones, under 90% seen once. Trimming shortened V by 2 bases and J by 5 bases, and 6 bases separated the two germline ends. There are 12 residues in the CDR3. The germline CDR1 and CDR2 sequences are MNHGY and SAAAGT. Treatment reported: preoperative locoregional IRX-2 cytokine immunotherapy. Preoperative locoregional IRX-2 cytokine immunotherapy was tested in the phase Ib source study.

The starting material was tumor tissue, obtained after IRX-2 immunotherapy. The sequence was collected from a human donor with breast cancer. This rearrangement joins TRBV6-8 to TRBJ2-5; D ambiguous. The CDR3: CASSYVAETQYF. CDR3 DNA sequence: TGTGCCAGCAGTTACGTGGCGGAGACCCAGTACTTC.